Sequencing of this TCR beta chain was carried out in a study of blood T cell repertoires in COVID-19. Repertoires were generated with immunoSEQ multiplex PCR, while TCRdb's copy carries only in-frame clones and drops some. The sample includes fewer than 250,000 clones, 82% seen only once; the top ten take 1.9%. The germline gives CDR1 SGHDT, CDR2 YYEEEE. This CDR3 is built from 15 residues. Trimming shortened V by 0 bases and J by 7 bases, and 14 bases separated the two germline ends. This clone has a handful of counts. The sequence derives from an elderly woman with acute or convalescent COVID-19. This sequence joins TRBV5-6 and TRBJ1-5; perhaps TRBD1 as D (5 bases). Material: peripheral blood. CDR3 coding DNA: TGTGCCAGCAGCTTGGCCTCGCGGGGGAGGCAGCCCCAGCATTTT. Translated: CASSLASRGRQPQHF. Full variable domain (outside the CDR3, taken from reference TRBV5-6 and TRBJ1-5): DAGVTQSPTHLIKTRGQQVTLRCSPKSGHDTVSWYQQALGQGPQFIFQYYEEEERQRGNFPDRFSGHQFPNYSSELNVNALLLGDSALYLCASSLASRGRQPQHFGDGTRLSIL.